This record looks at one TCR beta chain sequence and its context. Its antigen remains unknown. The ends lost 0 bases at V and 8 bases at J; junction bases unmatched: 10. The CDR3 has 16 residues. CDR1 and CDR2 from the germline V gene are SGHRS and YFSETQ. Amplification used 60 Vbeta primers and 13 Jbeta primers. Generated by immunoSEQ multiplex PCR, the TCRdb table keeps only in-frame clones and is missing some. This table has roughly 250,000 clones, around two thirds appearing once. The sample belongs to a study of cytomegalovirus exposure and HLA in healthy donors. Study-level findings and limits: In a later analysis, HLA-associated TCR beta chains were more clonally expanded than equally common others. According to an earlier analysis, most TCR beta V segments yielded productive rearrangements about 87% or about 30% of the time.

The sequenced sample was PBMCs. The V call is TRBV5-1, the J call TRBJ2-1, with 8 nucleotides matching TRBD2. The clonotype was recovered from a female donor in good health and CMV-seronegative. In DNA form, the CDR3 reads TGCGCCAGCAGCTTGGTTAGCGGGAACCCAAACTATGAGCAGTTCTTC. It yields the protein CASSLVSGNPNYEQFF.